The clone carrying this T cell receptor beta chain has at least ten counts. The target antigen is unknown. The data are from a study of CD8 T cells in ankylosing spondylitis. TCRdb itself ran the 5' RACE reads through MiXCR, one entry per CDR3 protein. The sample has about 230,000 distinct CDR3 sequences, approximately 8% seen once; the top ten hold approximately 5%. CDR1 SGHKS and CDR2 YYEKEE come from the germline V gene (reference sequence). V was shortened by 4 bases and J by 6 bases, with 19 bases between the two germline ends. The CDR3 has 16 residues. The study, taken as a whole, reports: It was reported that disease-linked clones were significantly enriched in matched ankylosing spondylitis synovial fluid. Previously reported in reactive arthritis synovial fluid and blood were some of the motif variants.

The sample comprised blood, either unsorted or a sorted T cell fraction (not recorded which). The chain joins TRBV5-5 to TRBJ2-2; possibly TRBD2 for D (6 bases). This receptor was identified in a female donor with ankylosing spondylitis or in good health (not recorded which). The CDR3 here is CASSLSAGIGAGELFF. The CDR3 bases are TGTGCCAGCAGCCTGTCGGCGGGAATCGGGGCCGGGGAGCTGTTTTTT. The entire variable domain, with the rest obtained from reference TRBV5-5 and TRBJ2-2, is as follows: DAGVTQSPTHLIKTRGQQVTLRCSPISGHKSVSWYQQVLGQGPQFIFQYYEKEERGRGNFPDRFSARQFPNYSSELNVNALLLGDSALYLCASSLSAGIGAGELFFGEGSRLTVL.